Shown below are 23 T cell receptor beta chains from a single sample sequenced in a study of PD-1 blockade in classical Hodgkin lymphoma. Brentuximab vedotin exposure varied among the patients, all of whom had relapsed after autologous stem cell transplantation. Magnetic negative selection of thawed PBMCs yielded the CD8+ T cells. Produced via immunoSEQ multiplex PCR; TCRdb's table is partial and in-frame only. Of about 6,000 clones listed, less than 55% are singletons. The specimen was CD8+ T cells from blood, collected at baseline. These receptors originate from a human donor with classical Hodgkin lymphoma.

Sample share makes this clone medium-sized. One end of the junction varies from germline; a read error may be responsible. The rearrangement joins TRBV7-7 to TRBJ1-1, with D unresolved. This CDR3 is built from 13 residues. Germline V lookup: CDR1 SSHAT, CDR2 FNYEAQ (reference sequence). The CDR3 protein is CASSLSMGTEAFF. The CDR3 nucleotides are TGTGCTAGCAGCTTAAGCATGGGCACTGAAGCTTTCTTT.

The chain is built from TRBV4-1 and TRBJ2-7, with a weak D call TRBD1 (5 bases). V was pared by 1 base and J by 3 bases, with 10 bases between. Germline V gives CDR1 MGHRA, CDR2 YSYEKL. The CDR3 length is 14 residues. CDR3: CASSQAQDLYEQYF. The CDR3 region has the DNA TGCGCCAGCAGCCAAGCACAGGACCTCTACGAGCAGTACTTC.

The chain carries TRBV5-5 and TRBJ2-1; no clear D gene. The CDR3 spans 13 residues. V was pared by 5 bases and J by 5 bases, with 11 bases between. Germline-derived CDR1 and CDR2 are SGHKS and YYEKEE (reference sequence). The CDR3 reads CASSPRPDNEQFF. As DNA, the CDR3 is TGTGCCAGCAGTCCTAGACCCGACAATGAGCAGTTCTTC. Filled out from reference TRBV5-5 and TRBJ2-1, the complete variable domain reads DAGVTQSPTHLIKTRGQQVTLRCSPISGHKSVSWYQQVLGQGPQFIFQYYEKEERGRGNFPDRFSARQFPNYSSELNVNALLLGDSALYLCASSPRPDNEQFFGPGTRLTVL.

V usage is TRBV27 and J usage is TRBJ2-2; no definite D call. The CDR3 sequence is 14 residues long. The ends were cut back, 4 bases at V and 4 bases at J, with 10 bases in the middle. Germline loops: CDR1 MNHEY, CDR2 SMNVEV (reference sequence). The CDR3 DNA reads TGTGCCAGCAGTTACGCAGTCTTCACCGGGGAGCTGTTTTTT. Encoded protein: CASSYAVFTGELFF.

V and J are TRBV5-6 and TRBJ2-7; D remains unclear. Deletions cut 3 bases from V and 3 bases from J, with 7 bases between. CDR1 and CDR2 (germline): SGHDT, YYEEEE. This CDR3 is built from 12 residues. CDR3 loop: CASSSYSYEQYF. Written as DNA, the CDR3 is TGTGCCAGCAGCTCCTACAGCTACGAGCAGTACTTC.

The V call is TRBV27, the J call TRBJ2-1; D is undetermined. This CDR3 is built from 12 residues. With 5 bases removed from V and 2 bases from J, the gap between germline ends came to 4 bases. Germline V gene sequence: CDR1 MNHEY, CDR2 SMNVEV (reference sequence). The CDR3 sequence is CASSPTYNEQFF. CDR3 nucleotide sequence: TGTGCCAGCAGTCCGACCTACAATGAGCAGTTCTTC.

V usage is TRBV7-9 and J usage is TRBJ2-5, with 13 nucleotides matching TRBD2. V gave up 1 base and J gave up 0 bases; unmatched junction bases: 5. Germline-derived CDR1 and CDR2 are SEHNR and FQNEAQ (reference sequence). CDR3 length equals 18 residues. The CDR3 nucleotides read TGTGCCAGCAGCTTAGAGGGACTAGCGGGACTTTACCAAGAGACCCAGTACTTC. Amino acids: CASSLEGLAGLYQETQYF.

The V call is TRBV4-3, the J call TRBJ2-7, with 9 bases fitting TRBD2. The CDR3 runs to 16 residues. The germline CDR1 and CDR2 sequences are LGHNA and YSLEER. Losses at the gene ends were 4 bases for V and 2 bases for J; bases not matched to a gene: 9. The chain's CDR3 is CASSPRPSGTPYEQYF. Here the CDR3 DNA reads TGCGCCAGCAGCCCGAGGCCTAGCGGGACCCCCTACGAGCAGTACTTC.

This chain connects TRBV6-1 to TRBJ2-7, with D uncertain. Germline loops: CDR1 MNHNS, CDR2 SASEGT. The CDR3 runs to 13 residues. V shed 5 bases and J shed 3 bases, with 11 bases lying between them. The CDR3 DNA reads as TGTGCCAGCAGTTGGCGAGTACACTACGAGCAGTACTTC. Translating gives CASSWRVHYEQYF.

CDR3 nucleotide sequence: TGCGCCAGCAGCAAGGCCGACACAGGGTTTCAGCCCCAGCATTTT. It yields the protein CASSKADTGFQPQHF. The chain carries TRBV4-1 and TRBJ1-5; a weak D match, TRBD1 (6 bases). In germline, CDR1 is MGHRA, CDR2 YSYEKL. The CDR3 has 15 amino acids. Between the trimmed V and J ends, which lost 5 bases and 6 bases, there was a span of 17 bases.

The CDR3 DNA reads as TGCGCCAGCAGCCACCCACAGGTCGGTAACACTGAAGCTTTCTTT. Encoded protein: CASSHPQVGNTEAFF. The chain employs TRBV4-1 and TRBJ1-1; D possibly corresponds to TRBD1 (5 bases). Trimming shortened V by 3 bases and J by 2 bases, and 13 bases separated the two germline ends. Germline lookup yields CDR1 MGHRA and CDR2 YSYEKL. The CDR3 length is 15 residues.

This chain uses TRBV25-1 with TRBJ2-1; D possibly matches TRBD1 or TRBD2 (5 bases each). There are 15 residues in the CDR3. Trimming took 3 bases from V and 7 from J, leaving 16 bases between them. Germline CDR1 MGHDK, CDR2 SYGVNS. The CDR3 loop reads CASSDIRDPGNEQFF. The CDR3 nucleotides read TGTGCCAGCAGTGATATCCGGGACCCTGGGAATGAGCAGTTCTTC.

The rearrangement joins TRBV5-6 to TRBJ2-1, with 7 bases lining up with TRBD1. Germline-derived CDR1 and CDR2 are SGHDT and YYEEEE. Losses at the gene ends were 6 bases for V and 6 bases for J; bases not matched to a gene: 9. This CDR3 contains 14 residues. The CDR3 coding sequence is TGTGCCAGCAACTACCAGACAGGGATCAATGAGCAGTTCTTC. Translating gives CASNYQTGINEQFF.

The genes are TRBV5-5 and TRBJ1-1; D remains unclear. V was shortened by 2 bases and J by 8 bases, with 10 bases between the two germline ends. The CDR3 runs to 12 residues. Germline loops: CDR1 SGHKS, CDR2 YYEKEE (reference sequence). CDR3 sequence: CASSLVWSEAFF. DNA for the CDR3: TGTGCCAGCAGCTTAGTGTGGTCCGAAGCTTTCTTT. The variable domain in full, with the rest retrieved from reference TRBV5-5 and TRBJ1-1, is DAGVTQSPTHLIKTRGQQVTLRCSPISGHKSVSWYQQVLGQGPQFIFQYYEKEERGRGNFPDRFSARQFPNYSSELNVNALLLGDSALYLCASSLVWSEAFFGQGTRLTVV.

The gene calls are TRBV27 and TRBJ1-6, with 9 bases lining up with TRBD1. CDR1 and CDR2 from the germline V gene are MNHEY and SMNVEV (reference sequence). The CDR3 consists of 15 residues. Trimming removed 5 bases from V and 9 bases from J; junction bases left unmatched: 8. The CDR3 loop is CASSLRQGVVSPLHF. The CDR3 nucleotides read TGTGCCAGCAGTCTCCGACAGGGGGTTGTTTCACCCCTCCACTTT.

The CDR3 DNA is TGTGCCAGCAGCCCATTACAGGGGGCGGACAATCAGCCCCAGCATTTT. The encoded protein is CASSPLQGADNQPQHF. The chain combines TRBV28 with TRBJ1-5, with TRBD1 matching over 9 bases. V lost 6 bases and J lost 3; bases outside the gene matches: 9. Germline values: CDR1 MDHEN, CDR2 SYDVKM. The CDR3 runs 16 residues.

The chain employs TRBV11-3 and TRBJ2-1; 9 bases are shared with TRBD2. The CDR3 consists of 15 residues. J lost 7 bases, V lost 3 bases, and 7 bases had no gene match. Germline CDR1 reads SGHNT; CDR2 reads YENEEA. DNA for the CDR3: TGTGCCAGCAGCTTTGAGTGGCGGGAGGGTAATGAGCAGTTCTTC. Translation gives CASSFEWREGNEQFF.

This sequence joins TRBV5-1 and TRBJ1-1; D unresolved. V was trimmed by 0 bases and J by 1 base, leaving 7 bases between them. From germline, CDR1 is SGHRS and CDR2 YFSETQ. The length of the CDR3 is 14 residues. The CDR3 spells CASSLDGPNTEAFF. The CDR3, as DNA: TGCGCCAGCAGCTTGGACGGTCCGAACACTGAAGCTTTCTTT.

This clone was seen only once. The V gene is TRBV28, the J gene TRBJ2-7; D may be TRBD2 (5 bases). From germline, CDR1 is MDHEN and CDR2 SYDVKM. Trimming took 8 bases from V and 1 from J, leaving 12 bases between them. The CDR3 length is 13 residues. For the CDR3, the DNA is TGTGCCAGCCCTCGAGGGAGTTCCTACGAGCAGTACTTC. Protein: CASPRGSSYEQYF.

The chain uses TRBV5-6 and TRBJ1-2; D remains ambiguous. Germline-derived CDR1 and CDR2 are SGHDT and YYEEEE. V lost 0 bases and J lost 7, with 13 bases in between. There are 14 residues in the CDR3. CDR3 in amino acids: CASSLVFPTFGYTF. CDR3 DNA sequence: TGTGCCAGCAGCTTGGTGTTTCCTACGTTTGGCTACACCTTC.

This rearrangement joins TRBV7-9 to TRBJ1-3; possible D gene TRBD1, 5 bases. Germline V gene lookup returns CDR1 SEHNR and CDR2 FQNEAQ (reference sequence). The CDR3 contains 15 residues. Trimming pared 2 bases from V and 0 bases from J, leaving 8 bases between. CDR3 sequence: CASSLYDSSGNTIYF. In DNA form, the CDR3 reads TGTGCCAGCAGCTTATATGACAGCTCTGGAAACACCATATATTTT.

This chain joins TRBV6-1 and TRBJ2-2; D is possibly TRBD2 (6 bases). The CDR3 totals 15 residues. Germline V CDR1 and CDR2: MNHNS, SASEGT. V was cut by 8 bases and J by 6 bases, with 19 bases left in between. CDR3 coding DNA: TGTGCCAGCCTAGGAGTCGGGAGTAGTCCCGGGGAGCTGTTTTTT. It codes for CASLGVGSSPGELFF.

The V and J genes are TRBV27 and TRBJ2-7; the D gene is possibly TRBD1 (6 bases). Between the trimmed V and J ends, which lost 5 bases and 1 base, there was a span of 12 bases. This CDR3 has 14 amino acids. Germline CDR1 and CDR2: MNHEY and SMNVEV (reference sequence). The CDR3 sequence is CASSPGQPSYEQYF. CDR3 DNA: TGTGCCAGCAGTCCCGGACAGCCTTCCTACGAGCAGTACTTC.